The 30 T cell receptor beta chains reported below all come from one sample, sequenced in a study of blood T cell repertoires in COVID-19. Generated by immunoSEQ multiplex PCR, the TCRdb table keeps only in-frame clones and is missing some. The sample has 100,000 to 120,000 clones; approximately 68% are singletons. Sample: peripheral blood. The receptors shown here come from a woman between 55 and 75 years old with acute or convalescent COVID-19.

The chain's CDR3 is CASIDSGVNIQYF. The CDR3 DNA reads TGTGCCAGCATAGATAGCGGGGTAAACATTCAGTACTTC. The rearrangement links TRBV6-5 to TRBJ2-4, with 8 bases matching TRBD2. The germline V gene has CDR1 MNHEY and CDR2 SVGAGI. This CDR3 contains 13 residues. Trimming removed 7 bases from V and 6 bases from J; junction bases left unmatched: 5.

The chain joins TRBV2 to TRBJ2-7; possibly TRBD1 for D (6 bases). CDR1 and CDR2 (germline): SNHLY, FYNNEI. V was pared by 6 bases and J by 4 bases, with 16 bases between. The CDR3 covers 14 residues. The CDR3 nucleotides are TGTGCCAGCAGCGATGGGACATTAACTTACGAGCAGTACTTC. Translated, it gives CASSDGTLTYEQYF. Complete variable domain (other parts from reference TRBV2 and TRBJ2-7): EPEVTQTPSHQVTQMGQEVILRCVPISNHLYFYWYRQILGQKVEFLVSFYNNEISEKSEIFDDQFSVERPDGSNFTLKIRSTKLEDSAMYFCASSDGTLTYEQYFGPGTRLTVT.

This rearrangement joins TRBV2 to TRBJ1-5, with a tentative D call TRBD1 (6 bases). The V gene lost 6 bases and the J gene lost 5 bases, with 11 bases spanning the gap. Germline V gene data show CDR1 as SNHLY and CDR2 as FYNNEI. CDR3 length equals 13 residues. The DNA for the CDR3 is TGTGCCAGCAGCCGAGGGGGGGATCAGCCCCAGCATTTT. Protein sequence: CASSRGGDQPQHF.

The genes are TRBV28 and TRBJ1-1; D gene unclear. V lost 4 bases to trimming and J lost 5 bases, with 8 bases between them. Per germline, CDR1 MDHEN and CDR2 SYDVKM. CDR3 size: 12 residues. The CDR3 loop reads CASSSPATEAFF. CDR3 DNA: TGTGCCAGCAGTTCCCCTGCGACTGAAGCTTTCTTT.

V is TRBV28 and J is TRBJ2-5; weak D call: TRBD2 (5 bases). Germline CDR1 is MDHEN and CDR2 is SYDVKM. V lost 10 bases and J 4 bases, leaving 25 bases between the germline ends. The CDR3 extends over 16 amino acids. CDR3 loop: CATHTIKPIGGETQYF. The CDR3 bases are TGTGCCACCCACACAATAAAACCAATAGGAGGAGAGACCCAGTACTTC.

V usage is TRBV11-2 and J usage is TRBJ2-1; tentative D call: TRBD1 (6 bases). The CDR3 runs to 17 residues. The germline V gene has CDR1 SGHAT and CDR2 FQNNGV. Trimming stripped 5 bases from V and 0 bases from J, with 17 bases between. CDR3 sequence reads: CASSLGTSWSSYNEQFF. As DNA, the CDR3 is TGTGCCAGCAGCCTGGGGACATCATGGAGCTCCTACAATGAGCAGTTCTTC. Based on the CDR3 plus reference TRBV11-2 and TRBJ2-1, the full variable domain is EAGVAQSPRYKIIEKRQSVAFWCNPISGHATLYWYQQILGQGPKLLIQFQNNGVVDDSQLPKDRFSAERLKGVDSTLKIQPAKLEDSAVYLCASSLGTSWSSYNEQFFGPGTRLTVL.

A single count supports this clone. J is TRBJ2-2 and V is TRBV9; 12 nucleotides line up with TRBD2. Germline V gives CDR1 SGDLS, CDR2 YYNGEE. This CDR3 region has 16 residues. J gave up 5 bases and V 2 bases, and 4 bases lay outside the gene matches. The CDR3 loop is CASSVQTSGGTGELFF. The CDR3, as DNA: TGTGCCAGCAGCGTCCAAACTAGCGGGGGGACCGGGGAGCTGTTTTTT.

V and J are TRBV28 and TRBJ1-2; D gene unclear. The CDR3 is made up of 10 amino acids. Trimming removed 6 bases from V and 8 bases from J, with 7 bases in between. CDR1 is MDHEN, CDR2 SYDVKM, per germline. The CDR3: CASRSQGYTF. CDR3 DNA: TGTGCCAGCAGATCGCAGGGCTACACCTTC.

The chain has TRBV5-6 and TRBJ2-3; TRBD1 aligns across 9 bases. The CDR3 loop spans 16 amino acids. Germline loops: CDR1 SGHDT, CDR2 YYEEEE. Trimming at V came to 2 bases and at J to 5 bases, leaving 9 bases not matched to a gene. The CDR3: CASSFRQGGRRDTQYF. Written as DNA, the CDR3 is TGTGCCAGCAGCTTCCGACAGGGGGGTAGAAGAGATACGCAGTATTTT.

The rearrangement joins TRBV30 to TRBJ2-3; 8 bases match TRBD2. V trimming: 4 bases; J trimming: 4 bases; junction bases outside the gene matches: 4. The CDR3 is made up of 13 amino acids. CDR1 and CDR2 from the germline V gene are GTSNPN and SVGIG (reference sequence). The chain's CDR3 is CAWNTGGADTQYF. The CDR3 DNA sequence: TGTGCCTGGAATACCGGGGGGGCAGATACGCAGTATTTT.

The rearrangement uses TRBV3-1 (or the pseudogene TRBV3-2) and TRBJ2-7; 8 nucleotides line up with TRBD2. Germline V gene sequence: CDR1 LGHDT, CDR2 YNNKEL (reference sequence). The CDR3 covers 16 residues. The junction had 15 bases not matched to a gene; V was cut back by 6 bases and J by 5 bases. DNA of the CDR3: TGTGCCAGCAGGGGCCCCGGGGGGGCGGGAAACAACGAGCAGTACTTC. Protein product: CASRGPGGAGNNEQYF.

The chain carries TRBV5-1 and TRBJ1-1; 9 bases agree with TRBD1. Germline assignment: CDR1 SGHRS and CDR2 YFSETQ. V trimming: 4 bases; J trimming: 1 base; junction bases outside the gene matches: 8. This CDR3 contains 16 residues. The DNA of the CDR3 is TGCGCCAGCAGCGGTCCGGGACAGGGATCGAACACTGAAGCTTTCTTT. It yields the protein CASSGPGQGSNTEAFF.

CDR3 amino acids: CASSQGTPYQPQHF. CDR3 coding DNA: TGCGCCAGCAGCCAAGGGACACCGTATCAGCCCCAGCATTTT. V and J are TRBV4-3 and TRBJ1-5; TRBD1 is a possible D gene (5 bases). CDR3 size: 14 residues. Trimming cost V 1 base and J 5 bases, with 9 bases left between them. The germline V gene has CDR1 LGHNA and CDR2 YSLEER.

This clone was seen a handful of times. V and J are TRBV3-1 (or the pseudogene TRBV3-2) and TRBJ1-5, with TRBD1 matching over 8 bases. CDR3 length: 16 amino acids. Germline-derived CDR1 and CDR2 are LGHDT and YNNKEL (reference sequence). The V gene end was trimmed by 4 bases and the J gene end by 2 bases; junction bases not matched to a gene: 7. CDR3 sequence reads: CASSLGQGVGNQPQHF. In DNA, the CDR3 is TGTGCCAGCAGCCTCGGACAGGGTGTCGGCAATCAGCCCCAGCATTTT.

The V gene is TRBV27, the J gene TRBJ2-5; TRBD1 agrees at 7 bases. The CDR3 loop spans 15 amino acids. Germline V gives CDR1 MNHEY, CDR2 SMNVEV (reference sequence). The V and J ends lost 5 bases and 5 bases, in that order; junction bases with no gene match: 11. This chain's CDR3 is CASSPGTGAGETQYF. The CDR3 DNA sequence: TGTGCCAGCAGTCCAGGAACAGGGGCCGGTGAGACCCAGTACTTC.

V gene TRBV27 combines with J gene TRBJ1-1, with 11 bases matching TRBD1. CDR1 MNHEY and CDR2 SMNVEV come from the germline V gene (reference sequence). The junction had 6 bases not matched to a gene; V was cut back by 6 bases and J by 0 bases. The CDR3 totals 16 residues. DNA of the CDR3: TGTGCCAGCAGCTTCGGACAGGGGGCTATGAACACTGAAGCTTTCTTT. Translated: CASSFGQGAMNTEAFF.

The chain uses TRBV5-3 and TRBJ2-7, with D possibly being TRBD1 (5 bases). TRBV5-3 is filed as an ORF, its function uncertain. This CDR3 comprises 14 residues. V was pared by 1 base and J by 4 bases, with 12 bases between. The CDR3 region is CARSLNPPGYEQYF. The CDR3 nucleotides read TGTGCCAGAAGCTTGAACCCCCCAGGGTACGAGCAGTACTTC.

This clone was recorded at least ten times. The genes are TRBV19 and TRBJ2-7, with 7 bases aligning to TRBD1. The germline gives CDR1 LNHDA, CDR2 SQIVND (reference sequence). Unmatched junction bases numbered 3, after V lost 4 bases and J lost 0 bases. The CDR3 runs 14 residues. CDR3 region: CASSTGQDSYEQYF. The CDR3 DNA is TGTGCCAGTAGTACCGGACAGGACTCCTACGAGCAGTACTTC. Together with reference TRBV19 and TRBJ2-7, the CDR3 gives the full variable domain: DGGITQSPKYLFRKEGQNVTLSCEQNLNHDAMYWYRQDPGQGLRLIYYSQIVNDFQKGDIAEGYSVSREKKESFPLTVTSAQKNPTAFYLCASSTGQDSYEQYFGPGTRLTVT.

The chain recombines TRBV6-2 or TRBV6-3 with TRBJ2-5; no clear D gene. The V and J ends lost 6 bases and 3 bases respectively, with 11 bases between them. Per germline, CDR1 MNHEY and CDR2 SVGEGT. The CDR3 sequence is 13 residues long. This chain's CDR3 is CASSLHEKETQYF. In DNA form, the CDR3 reads TGTGCCAGCAGCCTGCATGAGAAAGAGACCCAGTACTTC.

The sample holds a few counts of this clone. The V gene is TRBV24-1, the J gene TRBJ1-2; no reliable D call. The CDR3 extends over 15 amino acids. Germline values: CDR1 KGHDR, CDR2 SFDVKD. The V end lost 7 bases, the J end lost 4 bases, and 18 bases lay between the germline ends. DNA of the CDR3: TGTGCCACCAGCCCTGGCGGGTCCCCTATCTATGGCTACACCTTC. The encoded protein is CATSPGGSPIYGYTF.

This chain connects TRBV18 to TRBJ1-4; D perhaps matches TRBD1 (5 bases). Per the germline V gene, CDR1 is KGHSH and CDR2 is LQKENI. V lost 2 bases to trimming and J lost 12 bases, with 13 bases between them. CDR3 length: 13 amino acids. CDR3 amino acids: CASSPTGQGELFF. The CDR3 region has the DNA TGTGCCAGCTCACCAACCGGGCAGGGCGAACTGTTTTTT.

The J gene is TRBJ1-5, the V gene TRBV6-5, with 7 bases lining up with TRBD1. The CDR3 length is 13 residues. V shed 8 bases and J 8 bases; nucleotides not matched to a gene: 9. Germline V gene data show CDR1 as MNHEY and CDR2 as SVGAGI. CDR3: CASLETGQEPQHF. In DNA, the CDR3 is TGTGCCAGCCTAGAGACAGGGCAGGAGCCCCAGCATTTT.

The chain links TRBV28 to TRBJ1-6; D gene ambiguous. Germline values: CDR1 MDHEN, CDR2 SYDVKM. Trimming cost V 7 bases and J 8 bases, with 18 bases left between them. The CDR3 sequence is 15 residues long. In nucleotides, the CDR3 is TGTGCCAGCACCTACTACGGTAGCTTGGATTCACCCCTCCACTTT. This codes for CASTYYGSLDSPLHF.

This clone has a handful of counts. V gene TRBV7-2 combines with J gene TRBJ1-1; 8 bases agree with TRBD1. The CDR3 extends over 15 amino acids. Per the germline V gene, CDR1 is SGHTA and CDR2 is FQGNSA. J lost 1 base, V lost 4 bases, and 5 bases had no gene match. Written as DNA, the CDR3 is TGTGCCAGCAGCTCGGGACAGGTTACGAACACTGAAGCTTTCTTT. Protein product: CASSSGQVTNTEAFF. The full variable domain, completed using reference TRBV7-2 and TRBJ1-1, is GAGVSQSPSNKVTEKGKDVELRCDPISGHTALYWYRQSLGQGLEFLIYFQGNSAPDKSGLPSDRFSAERTGGSVSTLTIQRTQQEDSAVYLCASSSGQVTNTEAFFGQGTRLTVV.

The V gene is TRBV28, the J gene TRBJ1-1; unclear D gene. V was cut by 5 bases and J by 6 bases, with 13 bases left in between. This CDR3 is built from 13 residues. Germline CDR1 reads MDHEN; CDR2 reads SYDVKM. CDR3 residues: CASSPEKRPEAFF. CDR3 in DNA: TGTGCCAGCAGTCCGGAAAAGCGCCCTGAAGCTTTCTTT. Variable domain in full (rest from reference TRBV28 and TRBJ1-1): DVKVTQSSRYLVKRTGEKVFLECVQDMDHENMFWYRQDPGLGLRLIYFSYDVKMKEKGDIPEGYSVSREKKERFSLILESASTNQTSMYLCASSPEKRPEAFFGQGTRLTVV.

The rearrangement joins TRBV3-1 (or the pseudogene TRBV3-2) to TRBJ1-2; the match to TRBD1 covers 9 bases. This CDR3 spans 14 amino acids. With V trimmed by 8 bases and J by 8 bases, 12 bases remained unmatched. Germline V gives CDR1 LGHDT, CDR2 YNNKEL (reference sequence). The CDR3, as DNA: TGTGCCAGCCGATCCGAGGGGACAGGGTTCGGCTACACCTTC. Its protein product is CASRSEGTGFGYTF.

This rearrangement joins TRBV2 to TRBJ1-1, with 7 bases lining up with TRBD1. Germline V gene data show CDR1 as SNHLY and CDR2 as FYNNEI. J was trimmed by 3 bases and V by 4 bases; bases with no gene match: 5. The CDR3 length is 14 residues. CDR3 sequence (DNA): TGTGCCAGCAGTGTTGCAGGGGGAGACACTGAAGCTTTCTTT. It encodes CASSVAGGDTEAFF.

This clone was picked up many times. This chain links TRBV6-1 with TRBJ2-2, with 9 bases identical to TRBD2. V dropped 4 bases and J dropped 1; count of bases not matched to a gene: 7. Germline CDR1 MNHNS, CDR2 SASEGT. The CDR3 has 17 residues. The CDR3 DNA follows: TGTGCCAGCAGTGCCGGGCTAGCGGGATTGAACACCGGGGAGCTGTTTTTT. Its translation is CASSAGLAGLNTGELFF.

This chain joins TRBV18 and TRBJ2-3, with 7 bases matching TRBD1. The J segment lost 9 bases and the V segment lost 6 bases, leaving 6 bases of the junction unmatched. Germline values: CDR1 KGHSH, CDR2 LQKENI. The CDR3 is 12 residues long. The CDR3 DNA follows: TGTGCCAGCTCTGGGGACAGAGGAACGCAGTATTTT. This sequence encodes CASSGDRGTQYF.

The rearrangement uses TRBV14 and TRBJ2-3, with 9 bases that match TRBD2. CDR1 is SGHDN and CDR2 is FVKESK in the germline V gene. The CDR3 has 17 amino acids. Trimming cost V 2 bases and J 3 bases; bases outside gene matches: 9. The CDR3 protein is CASSQHVERGATDTQYF. The CDR3 DNA reads as TGTGCCAGCAGCCAACACGTGGAGCGGGGGGCTACAGATACGCAGTATTTT. The complete variable domain, with remaining parts taken from reference TRBV14 and TRBJ2-3, reads EAGVTQFPSHSVIEKGQTVTLRCDPISGHDNLYWYRRVMGKEIKFLLHFVKESKQDESGMPNNRFLAERTGGTYSTLKVQPAELEDSGVYFCASSQHVERGATDTQYFGPGTRLTVL.